This T cell receptor (beta chain) was captured by sequencing in a study of graft-versus-host responses after intestinal transplantation. For this clone: The antigen remains unidentified.

The assay was immunoSEQ multiplex PCR, and TCRdb's table has in-frame clones only and misses some. The table has about 88,000 clones, approximately 94% seen once; the top ten hold roughly 0.2%. The CDR3 spans 16 residues. The V segment lost 0 bases and the J segment 2 bases; nucleotides outside the gene matches: 4. Germline CDR1 reads SGHVS; CDR2 reads FNYEAQ. The study, taken as a whole, reports: Peak levels of circulating GvH clones tracked with early post-transplant HvG declines. GvH clones appeared in recipient marrow, some first in ileum or blood.

The receptor was isolated from a human donor who was the organ donor for an intestinal transplant. The sample consisted of unstimulated CD4+ T cells sorted from spleen or lymph node cells, taken before transplant. V is TRBV7-6 and J is TRBJ2-3, with 8 bases identical to TRBD2. For the CDR3, the DNA is TGTGCCAGCAGCTTAGCCCAAGCGGGGGTCACAGATACGCAGTATTTT. It translates to CASSLAQAGVTDTQYF. Full variable domain (rest looked up from reference TRBV7-6 and TRBJ2-3): GAGVSQSPRYKVTKRGQDVALRCDPISGHVSLYWYRQALGQGPEFLTYFNYEAQQDKSGLPNDRFSAERPEGSISTLTIQRTEQRDSAMYRCASSLAQAGVTDTQYFGPGTRLTVL.